The 23 T cell receptor beta chains given below trace back to one sample, sequenced in a study of identical twins. Via MiXCR, TCRdb re-called the 5' RACE reads, giving one row per CDR3 protein. Counted here are approximately 1.8 million distinct CDR3 sequences, about 32% occurring once; the ten biggest clones make up approximately 0.29%. Sequencing was done on a sample of cord blood. The receptors shown here come from a newborn girl in good health.

CDR3 nucleotides: TGTGCCAGCAGTGCCATGGGGGGAGTGGATTCACCCCTCCACTTT. Amino acid sequence: CASSAMGGVDSPLHF. The chain joins TRBV12-3 or TRBV12-4 to TRBJ1-6; a possible D gene is TRBD1 (5 bases). Trimming took 5 bases from V and 8 from J, leaving 16 bases between them. This CDR3 is built from 15 residues.

This clonotype was seen many times. The chain links TRBV7-8 to TRBJ2-1, with unresolved D. The V gene's germline CDR1 is SGHVS and CDR2 FQNEAQ. V gave up 0 bases and J gave up 6 bases, with 12 bases separating them. The CDR3 has 15 residues. The CDR3 sequence is CASSLATGLPNEQFF. In nucleotides, the CDR3 is TGTGCCAGCAGCTTAGCGACTGGCCTACCCAATGAGCAGTTCTTC. The whole variable domain, filled in from reference TRBV7-8 and TRBJ2-1, reads GAGVSQSPRYKVAKRGQDVALRCDPISGHVSLFWYQQALGQGPEFLTYFQNEAQLDKSGLPSDRFFAERPEGSVSTLKIQRTQQEDSAVYLCASSLATGLPNEQFFGPGTRLTVL.

V is TRBV9 and J is TRBJ2-3; 14 nucleotides line up with TRBD2. The length of the CDR3 is 17 residues. After removal of 5 bases from V and 4 bases from J, the junction contained 9 bases not matched to a gene. Germline V gives CDR1 SGDLS, CDR2 YYNGEE. This CDR3 is CASSETSGGAFPDTQYF. CDR3 DNA sequence: TGTGCCAGCAGTGAGACTAGCGGGGGGGCCTTTCCAGATACGCAGTATTTT.

On this clonotype: A read error may account for a junction end that differs from germline. This sequence joins TRBV7-9 and TRBJ1-2; D ambiguous. This CDR3 is 14 amino acids long. Germline CDR1 and CDR2: SEHNR and FQNEAQ (reference sequence). The CDR3 DNA reads TGTACCAGCAGCCCTGTGTCAGGTTTCTATGGCTACACCTTC. This encodes CTSSPVSGFYGYTF.

In this sample, this clonotype turned up a few times. J is TRBJ2-4 and V is TRBV3-1; possibly TRBD1 for D (6 bases). Trimming removed 4 bases from V and 1 base from J, with 8 bases in between. CDR1 is LGHDT, CDR2 YNNKEL, per germline (reference sequence). This CDR3 has 14 residues. The CDR3 sequence is CASSRGQAKNIQYF. The CDR3 DNA sequence: TGTGCCAGCAGCCGAGGACAGGCCAAAAACATTCAGTACTTC.

The CDR3 nucleotides read TGTGCCAGCAGTTTGGGGGCGGGAGGTTATGGCACAGATACGCAGTATTTT. Its protein is CASSLGAGGYGTDTQYF. This chain joins TRBV27 and TRBJ2-3, with 8 bases fitting TRBD2. The CDR3 runs to 17 residues. Germline V gene data show CDR1 as MNHEY and CDR2 as SMNVEV (reference sequence). V was pared by 3 bases and J by 1 base, with 9 bases of the junction left unmatched.

This clonotype was found a few times. The rearrangement uses TRBV20-1 and TRBJ2-2; D gene uncertain. The V and J ends lost 5 bases and 3 bases respectively, with 4 bases between them. The CDR3 is made up of 11 amino acids. Germline-derived CDR1 and CDR2 are DFQATT and SNEGSKA (reference sequence). The CDR3 reads CSAVDTGELFF. The CDR3 nucleotides are TGCAGTGCTGTAGACACCGGGGAGCTGTTTTTT.

The table lists this clonotype with a few counts. In DNA, the CDR3 is TGTGCCAGCAGTTCCCCAGGAGGATCTAACTATGGCTACACCTTC. This gives the protein CASSSPGGSNYGYTF. This chain links TRBV27 with TRBJ1-2; D is unresolved. Germline values: CDR1 MNHEY, CDR2 SMNVEV (reference sequence). The V and J ends lost 4 bases and 0 bases respectively, with 12 bases between them. The CDR3 contains 15 residues.

V gene TRBV10-3 combines with J gene TRBJ2-7, with TRBD1 matching 8 bases. CDR1 is ENHRY and CDR2 is SYGVKD in the germline V gene. V lost 8 bases to trimming and J lost 0 bases; unmatched junction nucleotides: 6. This CDR3 has 14 residues. The CDR3 nucleotides read TGTGCCATCGGGGACAGGCTGAGCTCCTACGAGCAGTACTTC. This sequence encodes CAIGDRLSSYEQYF.

The chain is built from TRBV29-1 and TRBJ2-3; no clear D. With 0 bases removed from V and 11 bases from J, the gap between germline ends came to 24 bases. The CDR3 sequence is 16 residues long. Per germline, CDR1 SQVTM and CDR2 ANQGSEA. CDR3 sequence (DNA): TGCAGCGTTGAAGACGGCCTACTATCCCTAACGGATGGGCAGTATTTT. It encodes CSVEDGLLSLTDGQYF.

The J gene is TRBJ1-1, the V gene TRBV20-1; weak D call: TRBD1 (6 bases). The germline V and J ends were trimmed by 4 bases and 1 base, with 13 bases remaining between them. Germline V lookup: CDR1 DFQATT, CDR2 SNEGSKA (reference sequence). This CDR3 is built from 14 residues. For the CDR3, the DNA is TGCAGTGCTACTCGGGACAATCGGAACACTGAAGCTTTCTTT. The encoded protein is CSATRDNRNTEAFF.

The rearrangement uses TRBV6-6 and TRBJ1-3; 8 bases agree with TRBD1. The junction had 3 bases not matched to a gene; V was cut back by 2 bases and J by 0 bases. CDR1 is MNHNY, CDR2 SVGAGI, per germline (reference sequence). The CDR3 length is 16 residues. CDR3 loop: CASSYRTGTSGNTIYF. In DNA, the CDR3 is TGTGCCAGCAGTTACCGGACAGGGACCTCTGGAAACACCATATATTTT.

The rearrangement links TRBV7-9 to TRBJ1-4; maybe TRBD1 (5 bases). Germline assignment: CDR1 SEHNR and CDR2 FQNEAQ (reference sequence). The CDR3 has 14 amino acids. Trimming shortened V by 3 bases and J by 4 bases, and 9 bases separated the two germline ends. CDR3 sequence reads: CASSFVGGNEKLFF. Here the CDR3 DNA reads TGTGCCAGCAGCTTCGTCGGGGGTAATGAAAAACTGTTTTTT.

The chain is built from TRBV10-3 and TRBJ2-1, with 9 bases lining up with TRBD2. CDR1 and CDR2 (germline): ENHRY, SYGVKD. This CDR3 has 14 residues. Unmatched junction bases numbered 4, after V lost 4 bases and J lost 6 bases. CDR3 residues: CAISGLAGPNEQFF. Here the CDR3 DNA reads TGTGCCATCAGTGGTCTAGCGGGACCCAATGAGCAGTTCTTC.

In this sample, this clonotype turned up a few times. The V call is TRBV19, the J call TRBJ1-5; D is unresolved. In germline, CDR1 is LNHDA, CDR2 SQIVND (reference sequence). The CDR3 has 13 residues. V shed 6 bases and J shed 7 bases, with 13 bases lying between them. CDR3 sequence reads: CASSGSFGQPQHF. The CDR3 bases are TGTGCCAGTAGCGGGTCTTTCGGCCAGCCCCAGCATTTT.

This rearrangement joins TRBV4-2 to TRBJ1-4; D is ambiguous. Trimming removed 3 bases from V and 3 bases from J, with 14 bases in between. Germline CDR1 reads LGHNA; CDR2 reads YNFKEQ. The CDR3 totals 16 residues. The CDR3 DNA sequence: TGTGCCAGCAGCCACCCGCCTAGGGAGCCTAATGAAAAACTGTTTTTT. Its translation is CASSHPPREPNEKLFF.

This clonotype was seen only a few times. The chain combines TRBV12-3 or TRBV12-4 with TRBJ2-2; 8 bases agree with TRBD2. The CDR3 loop spans 17 amino acids. J was trimmed by 4 bases and V by 4 bases; bases with no gene match: 11. The CDR3 DNA sequence: TGTGCCAGCAGTTCCGCCTCCGGGACTAGGGGCACCGGGGAGCTGTTTTTT. As protein: CASSSASGTRGTGELFF.

In its sample, this clonotype was seen a few times. CDR3 residues: CASTQGTEQYF. Here the CDR3 DNA reads TGTGCCAGCACCCAGGGGACAGAGCAGTACTTC. The chain uses TRBV28 and TRBJ2-7; maybe TRBD1 (6 bases). The V gene's germline CDR1 is MDHEN and CDR2 SYDVKM. V dropped 7 bases and J dropped 7 bases, with 11 bases sitting between them. The CDR3 has 11 amino acids.

About this clonotype itself: This sequence may be a read error, since a much larger clone differs from it by one base. The J gene is TRBJ2-7, the V gene TRBV28, with a weak D call TRBD1 (6 bases). The V end lost 5 bases, the J end lost 7 bases, and 27 bases lay between the germline ends. Germline CDR1 is MDHEN and CDR2 is SYDVKM. CDR3 length: 17 amino acids. The CDR3 is CASSLRTGPWSYNEQYF. Written as DNA, the CDR3 is TGTGCCAGCAGTCTAAGAACAGGGCCTTGGTCCTACAATGAGCAGTACTTC.

This clonotype has only a few counts. This sequence joins TRBV19 and TRBJ2-1; D is possibly TRBD1 or TRBD2 (5 bases each). The CDR3 has 15 residues. CDR1 and CDR2 from the germline V gene are LNHDA and SQIVND (reference sequence). Trimming removed 3 bases from V and 3 bases from J, with 12 bases in between. The CDR3 region has the DNA TGTGCCAGTAGTATTGGGACGGCAGTCTACAATGAGCAGTTCTTC. Translating it yields CASSIGTAVYNEQFF.

This clonotype appeared a single time. A junction boundary mismatches the germline segment, possibly from a read error. The rearrangement joins TRBV6-2 or TRBV6-3 to TRBJ1-5; D ambiguous. CDR1 is MNHEY, CDR2 SVGEGT, per germline. CDR3 length: 14 amino acids. The CDR3 sequence: CASRRPWEDQPLHF. The CDR3 DNA follows: TGTGCCAGCAGACGTCCGTGGGAGGATCAGCCCCTGCATTTT.

This clonotype was seen a few times. V is TRBV5-1 and J is TRBJ2-5; D is undetermined. This CDR3 has 15 amino acids. Germline V gene data show CDR1 as SGHRS and CDR2 as YFSETQ. The V end lost 0 bases, the J end lost 0 bases, and 9 bases lay between the germline ends. The CDR3 sequence: CASSLDRPYQETQYF. CDR3 coding DNA: TGCGCCAGCAGCTTGGATCGGCCGTACCAAGAGACCCAGTACTTC.

This clonotype was seen a few times. This chain links TRBV15 with TRBJ2-5; D is possibly TRBD1 (5 bases). CDR1 LNHNV and CDR2 YYDKDF come from the germline V gene (reference sequence). The length of the CDR3 is 14 residues. The V end lost 5 bases, the J end lost 1 base, and 11 bases lay between the germline ends. CDR3: CATSGRQTQETQYF. In DNA form, the CDR3 reads TGTGCCACCAGCGGCCGACAGACCCAAGAGACCCAGTACTTC.